The 21 T cell receptor beta chains below were found in one sample sequenced in a study of post-analysis software for immune sequencing data. Study outcomes and limitations: Among four to six TRBV segments more frequent in patients than controls were TRBV5-6, TRBV5-1 and TRBV20-1.

These receptors are not linked to any known antigen. Prepared libraries of TCR beta cDNA carried unique molecular identifiers. TCRdb re-called the PCR reads through MiXCR, storing one row per CDR3 protein. The table records roughly 620,000 distinct CDR3 sequences, about 44% of them present only once. The sequencing input was blood. These receptors were taken from a girl aged 5 to 17 with multiple sclerosis.

This clonotype was counted a few times. The J gene is TRBJ1-2, the V gene TRBV29-1; 10 positions agree with TRBD1. The CDR3 spans 11 residues. CDR1 is SQVTM, CDR2 ANQGSEA, per germline. Germline trimming cut 6 bases from V and 7 bases from J; bases unmatched to any gene: 2. The chain's CDR3 is CSVRQGAGYTF. For the CDR3, the DNA is TGCAGCGTACGACAGGGGGCTGGCTACACCTTC.

As to this clonotype: At one of its ends the junction is not consistent with the germline gene, which may arise from a read error. V usage is TRBV20-1 and J usage is TRBJ1-5, with 8 positions matching TRBD1. Germline-derived CDR1 and CDR2 are DFQATT and SNEGSKA (reference sequence). The CDR3 is 13 amino acids. The CDR3 is CSATGQGNRPQHF. CDR3 bases: TGCAGTGCTACCGGACAGGGCAATCGGCCCCAGCATTTT.

Ten or more counts support this clonotype. The chain recombines TRBV10-1 with TRBJ2-3; D is unclear. The CDR3 contains 12 residues. V lost 6 bases and J 6 bases, leaving 10 bases between the germline ends. Germline CDR1 is WNHNN and CDR2 is SYGVQD (reference sequence). The CDR3 DNA reads as TGCGCCAGCAGCCTTAGAAGGGATACGCAGTATTTT. Protein: CASSLRRDTQYF.

This chain links TRBV29-1 with TRBJ2-1, with 9 bases fitting TRBD1. The V segment lost 6 bases and the J segment 4 bases; nucleotides outside the gene matches: 19. The germline CDR1 and CDR2 sequences are SQVTM and ANQGSEA. The CDR3 has 18 amino acids. The DNA of the CDR3 is TGCAGCGTCGCTTTTTCTGTCTGGGGACAGGGTCGTTACAATGAGCAGTTCTTC. It encodes CSVAFSVWGQGRYNEQFF.

J is TRBJ1-1 and V is TRBV27; TRBD1 agrees at 10 bases. The CDR3 is 14 amino acids. V was pared by 5 bases and J by 5 bases, with 5 bases of the junction left unmatched. CDR1 is MNHEY, CDR2 SMNVEV, per germline (reference sequence). The CDR3 spells CASSDRGRRTEAFF. As DNA, the CDR3 is TGTGCCAGCAGTGACAGGGGGCGAAGAACTGAAGCTTTCTTT.

The chain links TRBV6-4 to TRBJ2-1; D remains ambiguous. The CDR3 extends over 15 amino acids. Deletions cut 6 bases from V and 10 bases from J, with 22 bases between. Germline loops: CDR1 MRHNA, CDR2 SNTAGT. The CDR3 DNA reads as TGTGCCAGCAGCCCCCGGGTCGTGGCCCTCAACGAGCAGTTCTTC. It codes for CASSPRVVALNEQFF.

This rearrangement joins TRBV4-1 to TRBJ2-7; 10 positions match TRBD2. Germline loops: CDR1 MGHRA, CDR2 YSYEKL. The CDR3 totals 15 residues. V lost 4 bases, J lost 1 base, and 4 bases stayed unmatched. CDR3 sequence: CASSRVAGGSYEQYF. The CDR3 bases are TGCGCCAGCAGCCGGGTAGCGGGAGGTTCCTACGAGCAGTACTTC.

V and J are TRBV11-1 and TRBJ1-1, with 8 bases matching TRBD1. Per germline, CDR1 SGHAT and CDR2 FQDESV (reference sequence). The CDR3 has 13 residues. Trimming removed 5 bases from V and 8 bases from J; junction bases left unmatched: 7. The DNA of the CDR3 is TGTGCCAGCAGCGCCGAAGGACAGGGAGAAGCTTTCTTT. The encoded protein is CASSAEGQGEAFF.

The chain's CDR3 is CASSALRSDYGYTF. As DNA, the CDR3 is TGTGCCAGCAGCGCGCTTCGTAGTGACTATGGCTACACCTTC. This rearrangement joins TRBV12-3 or TRBV12-4 to TRBJ1-2; D uncertain. The CDR3 is 14 residues long. V lost 6 bases, J lost 3 bases, and 14 bases lay in between.

CDR3 nucleotide sequence: TGTGCCAGCAGACCCCTCCGGTCTTCGGAAGTGGAGCAGTTCTTC. Its protein is CASRPLRSSEVEQFF. This chain joins TRBV7-2 and TRBJ2-1; no clear D gene. This CDR3 spans 15 amino acids. V lost 6 bases and J lost 10, with 22 bases in between. Germline-derived CDR1 and CDR2 are SGHTA and FQGNSA.

The chain employs TRBV5-1 and TRBJ2-1; D is uncertain. This CDR3 is built from 15 residues. The V and J ends lost 4 bases and 0 bases respectively, with 11 bases between them. CDR1 is SGHRS and CDR2 is YFSETQ in the germline V gene. CDR3 nucleotides: TGCGCCAGCAGCAAGGGTTGGAGCTCCTACAATGAGCAGTTCTTC. Encoded protein: CASSKGWSSYNEQFF.

The chain employs TRBV5-1 and TRBJ2-5; the D gene could be TRBD1 or TRBD2 (5 bases each). Germline CDR1 and CDR2: SGHRS and YFSETQ. V lost 4 bases to trimming and J lost 2 bases, with 18 bases between them. The CDR3 consists of 16 residues. CDR3 DNA: TGCGCCAGCAGCCGCCGGGACCAGGGTGGGCAAGAGACCCAGTACTTC. Residues: CASSRRDQGGQETQYF.

In this sample, this clonotype turned up a few times. This rearrangement joins TRBV10-3 to TRBJ2-1, with D hard to call. V gave up 0 bases and J gave up 9 bases, with 9 bases separating them. CDR1 is ENHRY and CDR2 is SYGVKD in the germline V gene. The CDR3 runs 13 residues. Here the CDR3 DNA reads TGTGCCATCAGTGAGTCGGGCCCGGTTGAGCAGTTCTTC. Translation: CAISESGPVEQFF.

The chain combines TRBV12-3 or TRBV12-4 with TRBJ1-2; D is possibly TRBD1 (5 bases). V lost 4 bases, J lost 7 bases, and 16 bases lay in between. This CDR3 spans 14 amino acids. The CDR3 nucleotides are TGTGCCAGCAGTTCGGAATGGTCTCAGGGTGGCTACACCTTC. Translated: CASSSEWSQGGYTF.

The chain couples TRBV15 to TRBJ2-5; 10 positions agree with TRBD1. The V and J ends lost 1 base and 0 bases, in that order; junction bases with no gene match: 14. Germline V lookup: CDR1 LNHNV, CDR2 YYDKDF (reference sequence). The CDR3 has 20 amino acids. CDR3 coding DNA: TGTGCCACCAGCAGAGGCCCCCCTCCGGGACAGGGGTTCTACCAAGAGACCCAGTACTTC. Amino acids: CATSRGPPPGQGFYQETQYF.

V usage is TRBV3-1 and J usage is TRBJ1-2; D uncertain. Trimming removed 2 bases from V and 6 bases from J, with 10 bases in between. CDR3 length equals 13 residues. Germline lookup yields CDR1 LGHDT and CDR2 YNNKEL (reference sequence). In DNA, the CDR3 is TGTGCCAGCAGCCAAAGCCCATTCCATGGCTACACCTTC. Translation: CASSQSPFHGYTF. The whole variable domain, remainder taken from reference TRBV3-1 and TRBJ1-2, is DTAVSQTPKYLVTQMGNDKSIKCEQNLGHDTMYWYKQDSKKFLKIMFSYNNKELIINETVPNRFSPKSPDKAHLNLHINSLELGDSAVYFCASSQSPFHGYTFGSGTRLTVV.

This clonotype was counted a single time. The junction differs from germline at one of its ends, possibly a read error. This sequence joins TRBV20-1 and TRBJ2-1, with D hard to call. The CDR3 consists of 14 residues. The germline V gene encodes CDR1 DFQATT and CDR2 SNEGSKA (reference sequence). The CDR3 sequence is CSARNPRSHNEQFF. The CDR3 nucleotides read TGCAGTGCTAGAAATCCGCGCTCCCACAATGAGCAGTTCTTC.

The V and J genes are TRBV19 and TRBJ1-5; no firm D call. Looked up from germline, CDR1 is LNHDA and CDR2 is SQIVND (reference sequence). With 5 bases removed from V and 6 bases from J, the gap between germline ends came to 23 bases. The CDR3 is 17 amino acids. CDR3 sequence (DNA): TGTGCCAGTAGTGTTGGAGCTCCTATAAGCCGGGGTCAGCCCCAGCATTTT. Encoded protein: CASSVGAPISRGQPQHF.

The genes are TRBV7-9 and TRBJ2-5, with D perhaps matching TRBD1 (6 bases). Near its end, the DNA agrees better with TRBJ2-7, so the J call may be wrong. The length of the CDR3 is 11 residues. The germline gives CDR1 SEHNR, CDR2 FQNEAQ (reference sequence). Written as DNA, the CDR3 is TGTGCCAGCAGCCAGGGGACCGAGCAGTACTTC. This translates into CASSQGTEQYF.

The gene calls are TRBV9 and TRBJ2-1, with 10 bases identical to TRBD2. CDR3 length: 14 residues. The V gene end was trimmed by 3 bases and the J gene end by 4 bases; junction bases not matched to a gene: 1. CDR1 SGDLS and CDR2 YYNGEE come from the germline V gene. The CDR3 here is CASSATSGYNEQFF. The CDR3 region has the DNA TGTGCCAGCAGCGCGACTAGCGGGTACAATGAGCAGTTCTTC.

The rearrangement links TRBV12-3 or TRBV12-4 to TRBJ2-5; 10 bases are a match to TRBD1. The CDR3 is made up of 17 amino acids. After removal of 3 bases from V and 3 bases from J, the junction contained 10 bases not matched to a gene. CDR3 coding DNA: TGTGCCAGCAGTTTGGTGACCGGGACAGGGGCTGAAGAGACCCAGTACTTC. Protein sequence: CASSLVTGTGAEETQYF.